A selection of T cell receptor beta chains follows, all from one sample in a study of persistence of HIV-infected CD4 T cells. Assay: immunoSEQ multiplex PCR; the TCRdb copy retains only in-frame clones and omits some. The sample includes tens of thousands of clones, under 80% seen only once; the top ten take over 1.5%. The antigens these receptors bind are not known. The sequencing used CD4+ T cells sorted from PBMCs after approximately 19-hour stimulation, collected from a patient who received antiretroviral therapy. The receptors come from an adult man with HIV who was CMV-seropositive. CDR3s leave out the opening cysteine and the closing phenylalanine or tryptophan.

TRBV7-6	ASSLEPDRGGNEQF
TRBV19	ASSNQGPFSNQPQH
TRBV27	ASSLTGTTRGYT
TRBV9	ASSVAFGGSGNTIY
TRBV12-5	ASGLIPGGEAKNIQY
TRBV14	ASSPSGLINSPLH
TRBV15	ATRPRNTGELF
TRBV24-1	ATSEVNYGYT
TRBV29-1	SIPINEKLF
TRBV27	ASSLFADRTSPLH
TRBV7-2	ASSLRQNQPQH
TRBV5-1	ASSLAVSGDTQY
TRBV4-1	ASSQQGGLYEQY
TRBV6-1	ASSDGYPSSGNTIY
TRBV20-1	SASPAGGAF